This T cell receptor (beta chain) was profiled in a study of cytomegalovirus exposure and HLA in healthy donors. The protocol was immunoSEQ multiplex PCR, while the TCRdb copy is restricted to in-frame clones and leaves out a portion. The sample shows some 270,000 clones, about 86% of them seen only once. Germline V lookup: CDR1 MDHEN, CDR2 SYDVKM. The CDR3 sequence is 14 residues long. The V and J ends lost 3 bases and 5 bases respectively, with 13 bases between them. The sequence came from a woman between 18 and 29 years old in good health and CMV-seronegative. What was sequenced was PBMCs. This rearrangement joins TRBV28 to TRBJ1-2, with TRBD1 as a possible D gene (5 bases). The CDR3 loop reads CASSLGEGWYGYTF. The CDR3 coding sequence is TGTGCCAGCAGTTTGGGGGAGGGTTGGTATGGCTACACCTTC.